One sample yielded the 22 T cell receptor beta chains listed below, sequenced in a study of control samples from healthy donors and cancer patients. The protocol was immunoSEQ multiplex PCR, while the TCRdb copy is restricted to in-frame clones and leaves out a portion. The sample consists of tens of thousands of clones, 94% of them appearing once. Sequenced: blood. These receptors were collected from a man aged 25-40 years in good health.

Comments on this clone: The junction and the germline gene differ at one end; a read error may be behind it. The sample carries other DNA sequences with the same CDR3. The J gene is TRBJ1-1, the V gene TRBV5-1; D unclear. Germline CDR1 is SGHRS and CDR2 is YFSETQ. The CDR3 has 13 residues. The CDR3 nucleotides are TGCGCCAGCAGCTACGGAGCGAACACTGAAGCCTTCTTT. Protein: CASSYGANTEAFF.

This clone was counted a single time. J is TRBJ2-4 and V is TRBV3-1 (or the pseudogene TRBV3-2); the match to TRBD1 covers 7 bases. V was pared by 4 bases and J by 4 bases, with 10 bases of the junction left unmatched. This CDR3 is 16 amino acids long. The germline V gene has CDR1 LGHDT and CDR2 YNNKEL (reference sequence). CDR3 nucleotides: TGTGCCAGCAGCCTACAGCTGACAGGGCTAAAAAACATTCAGTACTTC. Amino acid sequence: CASSLQLTGLKNIQYF.

This clone came up a few times. The gene calls are TRBV2 and TRBJ2-7; D is unresolved. V lost 1 base to trimming and J lost 8 bases, with 9 bases between them. CDR3 length equals 12 residues. Germline loops: CDR1 SNHLY, CDR2 FYNNEI. Here the CDR3 DNA reads TGTGCCAGCAGTGAAGGGCCAGCGCAGCAGTACTTC. This codes for CASSEGPAQQYF.

This rearrangement joins TRBV28 to TRBJ1-6; 7 bases are shared with TRBD1. Germline CDR1 is MDHEN and CDR2 is SYDVKM. CDR3 length equals 18 residues. The V and J ends lost 1 base and 0 bases, in that order; junction bases with no gene match: 6. CDR3 sequence: CASSLSGTVSSYNSPLHF. The CDR3 DNA sequence: TGTGCCAGCAGTTTATCGGGGACAGTGAGCTCCTATAATTCACCCCTCCACTTT.

This rearrangement joins TRBV3-1 (or the pseudogene TRBV3-2) to TRBJ2-1; TRBD2 matches at 12 bases. The CDR3 extends over 18 amino acids. The V gene's germline CDR1 is LGHDT and CDR2 YNNKEL (reference sequence). With 1 base clipped from V and 5 bases from J, the junction kept 9 bases outside the gene matches. The CDR3 region has the DNA TGTGCCAGCAGCCAAGTCCTAGCGGGAGGGATAACTGACAATGAGCAGTTCTTC. Translated, it gives CASSQVLAGGITDNEQFF.

This clone was picked up one time. This chain connects TRBV4-3 to TRBJ1-6, with 7 positions matching TRBD1. The germline CDR1 and CDR2 sequences are LGHNA and YSLEER. Unmatched junction bases numbered 9, after V lost 4 bases and J lost 9 bases. The CDR3 spans 15 residues. CDR3 nucleotides: TGCGCCAGCAGCCCGGGACACACAGGGGTTTCACCCCTCCACTTT. It encodes CASSPGHTGVSPLHF.

This clone appeared a single time. The rearrangement joins TRBV9 to TRBJ2-7; TRBD1 might be the D (6 bases). Per germline, CDR1 SGDLS and CDR2 YYNGEE. Trimming pared 3 bases from V and 6 bases from J, leaving 13 bases between. This CDR3 has 13 residues. DNA for the CDR3: TGTGCCAGCAGCGCAACAGGGTATGGCGAGCAGTACTTC. Protein sequence: CASSATGYGEQYF.

The rearrangement joins TRBV18 to TRBJ1-1; no clear D. This CDR3 spans 12 amino acids. V was clipped by 8 bases and J by 5 bases, with 12 bases between them. Looked up from germline, CDR1 is KGHSH and CDR2 is LQKENI. CDR3 sequence reads: CASLEVGTEAFF. In nucleotides, the CDR3 is TGTGCCAGCCTCGAGGTGGGAACTGAAGCTTTCTTT.

The chain carries TRBV19 and TRBJ1-1; the D gene is possibly TRBD1 (5 bases). The CDR3 runs to 15 residues. V lost 4 bases to trimming and J lost 3 bases, with 15 bases between them. The V gene's germline CDR1 is LNHDA and CDR2 SQIVND (reference sequence). The CDR3 sequence is CASSTLGTRYTEAFF. The CDR3 coding sequence is TGTGCCAGTAGTACACTCGGGACCCGATACACTGAAGCTTTCTTT.

The chain is built from TRBV30 and TRBJ2-2; D not certain. From germline, CDR1 is GTSNPN and CDR2 SVGIG (reference sequence). V was shortened by 0 bases and J by 6 bases, with 5 bases between the two germline ends. The CDR3 has 12 residues. The CDR3 spells CAWSVSPGELFF. The CDR3, as DNA: TGTGCCTGGAGTGTAAGTCCCGGGGAGCTGTTTTTT.

V usage is TRBV9 and J usage is TRBJ1-4; 8 nucleotides line up with TRBD1. Per germline, CDR1 SGDLS and CDR2 YYNGEE. The CDR3 length is 15 residues. V gave up 0 bases and J gave up 4 bases; unmatched junction bases: 2. CDR3 residues: CASSVGTGSNEKLFF. CDR3 bases: TGTGCCAGCAGCGTAGGGACAGGGAGTAATGAAAAACTGTTTTTT. The full variable domain, completed using reference TRBV9 and TRBJ1-4, is DSGVTQTPKHLITATGQRVTLRCSPRSGDLSVYWYQQSLDQGLQFLIQYYNGEERAKGNILERFSAQQFPDLHSELNLSSLELGDSALYFCASSVGTGSNEKLFFGSGTQLSVL.

The chain is built from TRBV9 and TRBJ2-3; 14 bases line up with TRBD2. The germline V gene has CDR1 SGDLS and CDR2 YYNGEE. CDR3 length: 18 residues. Trimming cost V 0 bases and J 5 bases; bases outside gene matches: 8. The CDR3 sequence is CASSVEGLAGAPGDTQYF. DNA for the CDR3: TGTGCCAGCAGCGTAGAGGGACTAGCGGGGGCCCCCGGAGATACGCAGTATTTT. Drawing the rest from reference TRBV9 and TRBJ2-3, the complete variable domain is DSGVTQTPKHLITATGQRVTLRCSPRSGDLSVYWYQQSLDQGLQFLIQYYNGEERAKGNILERFSAQQFPDLHSELNLSSLELGDSALYFCASSVEGLAGAPGDTQYFGPGTRLTVL.

The genes are TRBV28 and TRBJ2-7; TRBD2 matches at 12 bases. The CDR3 runs to 16 residues. Germline V CDR1 and CDR2: MDHEN, SYDVKM. Losses at the gene ends were 2 bases for V and 4 bases for J; bases not matched to a gene: 6. This CDR3 reads CASSLTLAGGPYEQYF. The CDR3 DNA reads as TGTGCCAGCAGTTTAACGCTAGCGGGAGGGCCGTACGAGCAGTACTTC.

Turning to this clone: Relative to the germline gene, one junction end is altered; a read error may explain this. The chain recombines TRBV7-7 with TRBJ2-2; TRBD2 is a possible D gene (6 bases). The CDR3 extends over 14 amino acids. CDR1 and CDR2 (germline): SSHAT, FNYEAQ (reference sequence). This CDR3 is CASSSSENTGELFF. In DNA, the CDR3 is TGTGCTAGCAGCTCTAGCGAGAACACCGGGGAGCTGTTTTTT.

The genes are TRBV18 and TRBJ2-1, with 10 nucleotides matching TRBD2. CDR1 and CDR2 (germline): KGHSH, LQKENI. Trimming removed 4 bases from V and 2 bases from J; junction bases left unmatched: 5. The CDR3 is made up of 16 amino acids. CDR3 region: CASSLPSGRAYNEQFF. CDR3 bases: TGTGCCAGCTCACTCCCTAGCGGGAGAGCCTACAATGAGCAGTTCTTC.

This sequence joins TRBV2 and TRBJ1-6, with D unclear. The CDR3 runs 15 residues. Germline assignment: CDR1 SNHLY and CDR2 FYNNEI. The germline V and J ends were trimmed by 4 bases and 3 bases, with 10 bases remaining between them. This chain's CDR3 is CASSGTEFYNSPLHF. The CDR3 DNA is TGTGCCAGCAGTGGAACGGAGTTCTATAATTCACCCCTCCACTTT.

The chain joins TRBV30 to TRBJ2-1; 8 nucleotides align to TRBD2. The J segment lost 7 bases and the V segment lost 0 bases, leaving 11 bases of the junction unmatched. The CDR3 is 16 amino acids. From germline, CDR1 is GTSNPN and CDR2 SVGIG (reference sequence). The CDR3: CAWSVPGRGGSNEQFF. CDR3 coding DNA: TGTGCCTGGAGTGTCCCCGGGAGGGGAGGTTCGAATGAGCAGTTCTTC. The whole variable domain, remainder taken from reference TRBV30 and TRBJ2-1, is SQTIHQWPATLVQPVGSPLSLECTVEGTSNPNLYWYRQAAGRGLQLLFYSVGIGQISSEVPQNLSASRPQDRQFILSSKKLLLSDSGFYLCAWSVPGRGGSNEQFFGPGTRLTVL.

The gene calls are TRBV7-3 and TRBJ2-1, with 13 bases identical to TRBD2. This CDR3 is 17 amino acids long. Trimming at V came to 4 bases and at J to 7 bases, leaving 10 bases not matched to a gene. Per the germline V gene, CDR1 is SGHTA and CDR2 is FQGTGA. This chain's CDR3 is CASSSGGLAGVENEQFF. CDR3 nucleotides: TGTGCCAGCAGCTCCGGCGGACTAGCGGGAGTCGAGAATGAGCAGTTCTTC.

In this sample, this clone turned up once. The chain couples TRBV6-5 to TRBJ2-2; D might be TRBD2 (6 bases). V was trimmed by 6 bases and J by 2 bases, leaving 13 bases between them. The germline gives CDR1 MNHEY, CDR2 SVGAGI. The CDR3 loop spans 15 amino acids. CDR3 in DNA: TGTGCCAGCAGAACCGGGACTGGCAACACCGGGGAGCTGTTTTTT. Translated, it gives CASRTGTGNTGELFF.

The rearrangement uses TRBV25-1 and TRBJ2-7; TRBD1 matches at 8 bases. CDR3 length equals 13 residues. V lost 5 bases and J lost 6; bases outside the gene matches: 6. Germline V gene data show CDR1 as MGHDK and CDR2 as SYGVNS. The CDR3 nucleotides read TGTGCCAGCAGTAGAGGGGACAGGAGCGAGCAGTACTTC. This gives the protein CASSRGDRSEQYF.

The chain carries TRBV4-1 and TRBJ2-7; 8 bases match TRBD1. The V and J ends lost 3 bases and 2 bases, in that order; junction bases with no gene match: 9. The CDR3 runs 16 residues. From germline, CDR1 is MGHRA and CDR2 YSYEKL. CDR3 in DNA: TGCGCCAGCAGCCACTTTGGCGGGACAGGAGCCTACGAGCAGTACTTC. It is translated as CASSHFGGTGAYEQYF.

This chain links TRBV3-1 (or the pseudogene TRBV3-2) with TRBJ2-1, with 9 bases fitting TRBD2. The CDR3 is made up of 16 amino acids. J was trimmed by 8 bases and V by 4 bases; bases with no gene match: 12. Germline V gene sequence: CDR1 LGHDT, CDR2 YNNKEL (reference sequence). This CDR3 is CASSPTRGSGSYEQFF. In nucleotides, the CDR3 is TGTGCCAGCAGCCCCACCCGAGGTAGCGGGAGCTATGAGCAGTTCTTC.